This T cell receptor (beta chain) is from a study of blood T cell repertoires in COVID-19. The CDR3 extends over 15 amino acids. V was clipped by 0 bases and J by 3 bases; unmatched bases: 4. The V gene's germline CDR1 is SGHRS and CDR2 YFSETQ. The repertoire was sequenced with immunoSEQ multiplex PCR; TCRdb's copy has only in-frame clones and lacks some. The repertoire holds some 100,000 clones, with roughly 70% as singletons. Sequenced input: peripheral blood. The gene calls are TRBV5-1 and TRBJ2-7, with 9 bases fitting TRBD1. The TCR originated in a man between 65 and 80 years old with COVID-19, enrolled during active disease. The CDR3 loop reads CASSLGGTGIYEQYF. The DNA of the CDR3 is TGCGCCAGCAGCTTGGGCGGGACAGGGATCTACGAGCAGTACTTC.